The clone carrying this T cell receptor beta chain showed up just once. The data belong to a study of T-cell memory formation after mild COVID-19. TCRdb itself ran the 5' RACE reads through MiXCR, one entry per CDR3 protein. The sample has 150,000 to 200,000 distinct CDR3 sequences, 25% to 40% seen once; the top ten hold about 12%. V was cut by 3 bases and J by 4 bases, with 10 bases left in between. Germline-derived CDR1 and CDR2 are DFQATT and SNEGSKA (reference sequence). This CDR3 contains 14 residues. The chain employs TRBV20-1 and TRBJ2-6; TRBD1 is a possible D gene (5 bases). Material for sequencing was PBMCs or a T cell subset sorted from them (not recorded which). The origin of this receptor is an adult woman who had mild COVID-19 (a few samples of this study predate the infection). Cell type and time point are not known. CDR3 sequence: CSARDISGANVLTF. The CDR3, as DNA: TGCAGTGCTAGGGACATATCCGGGGCCAACGTCCTGACTTTC.